This note documents a single T cell receptor (beta chain) sequence. Its antigen is undetermined. Preparation methods for the bulk TCR libraries were those previously described, with listed TCR primers. TCRdb recomputed calls from the PCR reads with MiXCR, one row per CDR3 protein. The data contain 90,000 or so distinct CDR3 sequences, 20% to 25% of them singletons. These data come from a study of molecular identifiers for immune sequencing clone quantification. About the research overall: Replicate experiments took RNA from around 18,000 or 91,000 naive CD8 cells, divided it five ways and sequenced four. Whole-study findings and limits: Clones above 20 RNA copies held over 99% of effector molecules, under 1% in naive cells. Sharing of a barcode by identical TCR molecules could cause highly expanded clone sizes to be underestimated.

The CDR3 length is 11 residues. Trimming removed 8 bases at V and 5 bases at J, with 10 bases between. The clonotype originates from a human donor in good health. Some libraries in this study had Jurkat cell RNA spiked in. This chain connects TRBV12-3 or TRBV12-4 to TRBJ2-7; tentative D call: TRBD2 (5 bases). The sample was naive CD8+ T cells from blood, with Jurkat cell RNA spiked in. As to subset: FACS-sorted CD8+CD4-CCR7+CD45RA+ naive T cells. The DNA of the CDR3 is TGTGCCAGCCAAGGAGGCAACGAGCAGTACTTC. It translates to CASQGGNEQYF.